This entry describes one TCR beta chain. Its antigen is currently not known. Nothing much larger sits one base from this clone, and base qualities are not available. Sequencer: Illumina NovaSeq 6000. TCR cDNA was synthesized by 5'RACE template switching, through which a universal primer site and unique molecular identifiers were introduced. Priming for cDNA synthesis came from both the TCR alpha and TCR beta constant segments. Library amplification involved two PCR steps, and the second step added sample barcodes and sequencing adapters. Libraries were sequenced on Illumina HiSeq 2500 (2x100 bp) or NovaSeq (2x150 bp). In the original analysis: Demultiplexing of reads and collapsing into UMI consensus sequences were performed with MIGEC, and V(D)J alignment was carried out with MiXCR. Vaccine-responding clonotypes were identified with edgeR using replicate PBMC samples, with FDR below 0.01 and a log2 fold change above 5 up to day 15 being required. Each bulk clonotype received a CD4 or CD8 identity based on whether the sequenced CD4 or CD8 repertoire contained that clonotype at higher abundance. Clones were called with MiXCR by TCRdb after fastp trimmed the public reads at Q25, and only in-frame beta chains were retained. Records with the same CDR3 protein are collapsed into one entry carrying the most frequent genes and DNA. What appears here as the V and J calls and clone size reflects TCRdb's work, not the paper's. The table for this sample lists a few hundred thousand distinct CDR3 sequences; 4.1% of them were counted only once. Of the sample, 20% to 25% is held by the ten largest clones.

This sample was included in a study of T cells after yellow fever vaccination (dated by TCRdb to the late 2010s). Concerning the study at large: The SMART-Seq v4 Ultra Low Input RNA kit was used to prepare libraries from fractions with low cell numbers. To follow T-cell clones before and after primary and booster YFV17D yellow fever vaccination, bulk TCR alpha and beta repertoires were sequenced over time. Two healthy male donors, one aged 18 to 29 and one aged 30 to 39 years, were included in the cohort. Blood was collected at multiple timepoints before and after primary and secondary immunization, and bulk PBMC replicates and cell subsets were isolated. Summary of the overall study and its limitations: After the booster, most of the clones that had expanded following primary vaccination were detected again (just under 97% of CD4 and around 88% of CD8), which suggests that memory was broadly maintained. The study included only two donors, which limits how far the findings can be generalized. A small fraction of clonotypes showed up in both the CD4 and CD8 compartments, probably as a result of convergent recombination. Compared with the primary T-cell response, the secondary T-cell response was faster but weaker, reaching its peak on day 5 rather than on day 15. FACS-sorted repertoires could contain abundant contaminating clonotypes from the bulk population, so computational filtering was required.

From its cysteine to its phenylalanine, the CDR3 spans 13 amino acids. Only CDR3 DNA remains: 39 bases, in frame from the first base. V and J are truncated by 3 bases and 1 base respectively, leaving an intervening sequence of 9 bases. CDR1 and CDR2 (DFQATT, SNEGSKA) derive from the germline V gene (reference sequence). The treatment or condition label on this specimen signifies: live attenuated yellow fever vaccine strain. At each blood-draw timepoint, two biological replicates of bulk PBMCs were collected. PBMCs were isolated from peripheral blood using a standard Ficoll-Paque protocol. RNA was extracted with TriZol from bulk PBMCs, CD4 and CD8 fractions, and dextramer-positive and dextramer-negative fractions.

In this chain, TRBV20-1 is recombined with TRBJ1-2; there is no confident call for the D gene. The input for sequencing was PBMCs, taken 5 days after the yellow fever booster vaccination. The clonotype comes from a man between 18 and 29 years old who received the YFV17D yellow fever vaccine. Here is the DNA: TGCAGTGCTAGCATTATTCTTAACTATGGCTACACCTTC. Translated, this gives CSASIILNYGYTF.